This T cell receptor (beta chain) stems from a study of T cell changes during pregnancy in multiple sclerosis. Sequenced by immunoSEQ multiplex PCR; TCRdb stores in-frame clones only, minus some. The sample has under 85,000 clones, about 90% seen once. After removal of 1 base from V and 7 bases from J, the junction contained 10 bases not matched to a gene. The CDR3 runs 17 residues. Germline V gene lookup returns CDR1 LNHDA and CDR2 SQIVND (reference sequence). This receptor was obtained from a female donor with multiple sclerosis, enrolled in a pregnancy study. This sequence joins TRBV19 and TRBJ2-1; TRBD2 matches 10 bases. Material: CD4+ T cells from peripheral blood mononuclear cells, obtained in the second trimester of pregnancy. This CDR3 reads CASSIVPGLAFGNEQFF. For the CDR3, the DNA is TGTGCCAGTAGTATAGTCCCGGGACTAGCGTTTGGAAATGAGCAGTTCTTC.